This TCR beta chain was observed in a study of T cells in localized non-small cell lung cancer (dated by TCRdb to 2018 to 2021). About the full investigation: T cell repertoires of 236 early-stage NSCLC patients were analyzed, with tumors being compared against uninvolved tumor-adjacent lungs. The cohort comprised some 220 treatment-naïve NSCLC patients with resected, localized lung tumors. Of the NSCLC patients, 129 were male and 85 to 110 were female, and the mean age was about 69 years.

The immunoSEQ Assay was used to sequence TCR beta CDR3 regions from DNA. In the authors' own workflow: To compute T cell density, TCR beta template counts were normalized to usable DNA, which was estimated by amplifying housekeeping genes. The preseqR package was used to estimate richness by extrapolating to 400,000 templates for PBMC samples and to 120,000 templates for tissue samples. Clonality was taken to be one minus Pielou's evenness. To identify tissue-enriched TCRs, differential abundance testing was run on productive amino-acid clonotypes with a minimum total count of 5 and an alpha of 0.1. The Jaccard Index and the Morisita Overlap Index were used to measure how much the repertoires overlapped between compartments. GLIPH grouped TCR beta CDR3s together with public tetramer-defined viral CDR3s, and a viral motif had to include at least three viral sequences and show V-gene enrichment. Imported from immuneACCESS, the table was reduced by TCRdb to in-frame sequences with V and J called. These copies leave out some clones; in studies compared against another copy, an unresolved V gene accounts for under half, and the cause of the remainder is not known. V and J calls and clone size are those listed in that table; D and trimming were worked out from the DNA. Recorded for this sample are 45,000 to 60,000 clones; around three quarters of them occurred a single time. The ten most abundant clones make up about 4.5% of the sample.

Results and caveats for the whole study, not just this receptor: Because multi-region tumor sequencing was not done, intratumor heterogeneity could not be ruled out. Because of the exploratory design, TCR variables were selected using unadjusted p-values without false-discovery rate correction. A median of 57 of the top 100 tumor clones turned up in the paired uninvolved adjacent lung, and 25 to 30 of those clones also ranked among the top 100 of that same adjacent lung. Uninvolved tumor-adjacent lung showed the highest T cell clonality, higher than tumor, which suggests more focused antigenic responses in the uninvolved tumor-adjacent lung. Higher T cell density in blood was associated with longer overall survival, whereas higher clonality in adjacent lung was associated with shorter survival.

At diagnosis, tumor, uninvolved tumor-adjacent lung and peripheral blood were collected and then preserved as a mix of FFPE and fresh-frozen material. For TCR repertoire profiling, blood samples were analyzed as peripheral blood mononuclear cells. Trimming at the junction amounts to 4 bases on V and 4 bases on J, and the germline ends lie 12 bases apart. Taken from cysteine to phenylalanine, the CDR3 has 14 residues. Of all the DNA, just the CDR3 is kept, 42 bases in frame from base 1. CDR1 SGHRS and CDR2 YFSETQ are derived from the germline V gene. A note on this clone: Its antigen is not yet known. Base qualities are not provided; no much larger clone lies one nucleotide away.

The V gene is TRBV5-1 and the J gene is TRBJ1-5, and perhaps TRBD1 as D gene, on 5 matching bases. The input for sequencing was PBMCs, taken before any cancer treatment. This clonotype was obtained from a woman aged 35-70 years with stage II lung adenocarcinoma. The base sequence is TGCGCCAGCAGCACGCAGGGAGGTAATCAGCCCCAGCATTTT. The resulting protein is CASSTQGGNQPQHF. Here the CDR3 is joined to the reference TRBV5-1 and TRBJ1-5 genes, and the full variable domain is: KAGVTQTPRYLIKTRGQQVTLSCSPISGHRSVSWYQQTPGQGLQFLFEYFSETQRNKGNFPGRFSGRQFSNSRSEMNVSTLELGDSALYLCASSTQGGNQPQHFGDGTRLSIL.